This TCR beta chain was retrieved from a study of beta chain features in type 1 diabetes. The germline CDR1 and CDR2 sequences are WSHSY and SAAADI. The CDR3 sequence is 12 residues long. V lost 9 bases to trimming and J lost 3 bases; unmatched junction nucleotides: 5. Sequencing targeted expressed TCRB transcripts, as all isolated RNA had been reverse transcribed. Here immunoSEQ multiplex PCR was the method, and the copy in TCRdb shows in-frame clones only, minus some. Of around 250,000 clones in the sample, less than 35% are singletons; the top ten hold under 4.5%. The source is a man aged 25-40 years in good health. The chain is built from TRBV10-2 and TRBJ2-7; 7 positions match TRBD2. The sample consisted of central memory CD4+ T cells from blood. CDR3 sequence reads: CASAAGSYEQYF. In nucleotides, the CDR3 is TGCGCCAGTGCAGCGGGGAGCTACGAGCAGTACTTC.